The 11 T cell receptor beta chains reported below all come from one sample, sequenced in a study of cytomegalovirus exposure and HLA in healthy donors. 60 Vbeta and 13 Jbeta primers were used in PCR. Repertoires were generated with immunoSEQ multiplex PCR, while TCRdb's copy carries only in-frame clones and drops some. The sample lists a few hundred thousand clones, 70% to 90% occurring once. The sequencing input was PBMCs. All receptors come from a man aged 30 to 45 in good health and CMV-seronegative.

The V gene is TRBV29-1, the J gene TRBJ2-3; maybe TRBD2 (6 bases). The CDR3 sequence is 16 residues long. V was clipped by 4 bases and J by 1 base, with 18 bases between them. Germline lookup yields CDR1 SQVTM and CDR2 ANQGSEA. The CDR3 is CSVVGLAEGGTDTQYF. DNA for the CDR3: TGCAGCGTTGTAGGACTGGCGGAGGGCGGCACAGATACGCAGTATTTT.

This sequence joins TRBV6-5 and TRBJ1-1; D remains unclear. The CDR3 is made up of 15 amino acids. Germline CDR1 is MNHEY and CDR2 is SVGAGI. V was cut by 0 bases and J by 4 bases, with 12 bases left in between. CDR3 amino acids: CASSYSGELLTEAFF. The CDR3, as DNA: TGTGCCAGCAGTTACTCGGGAGAACTCCTCACTGAAGCTTTCTTT.

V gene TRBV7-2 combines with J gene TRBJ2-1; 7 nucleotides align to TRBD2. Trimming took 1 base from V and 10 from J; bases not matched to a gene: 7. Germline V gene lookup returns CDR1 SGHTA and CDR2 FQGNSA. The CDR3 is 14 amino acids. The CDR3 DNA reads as TGTGCCAGCAGCTTAGACGGGGGGTCAGGAGAGCAGTTCTTC. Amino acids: CASSLDGGSGEQFF.

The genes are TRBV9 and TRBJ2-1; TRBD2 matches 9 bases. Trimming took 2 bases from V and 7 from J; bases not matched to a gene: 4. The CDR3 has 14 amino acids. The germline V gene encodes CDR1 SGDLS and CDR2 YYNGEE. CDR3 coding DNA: TGTGCCAGCAGCGTTAGTAGCGGGGGAAATGAGCAGTTCTTC. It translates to CASSVSSGGNEQFF.

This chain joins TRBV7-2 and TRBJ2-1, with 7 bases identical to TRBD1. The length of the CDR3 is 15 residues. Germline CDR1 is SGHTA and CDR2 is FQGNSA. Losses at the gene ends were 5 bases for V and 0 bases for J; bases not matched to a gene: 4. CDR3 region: CASSPPGGSYNEQFF. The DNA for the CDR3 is TGTGCCAGCAGCCCCCCAGGGGGCTCCTACAATGAGCAGTTCTTC.

CDR3 in amino acids: CAISEGGQAQETQYF. CDR3 DNA: TGTGCCATCAGTGAGGGGGGCCAAGCTCAAGAGACCCAGTACTTC. The chain has TRBV10-3 and TRBJ2-5; TRBD1 might be the D (6 bases). CDR1 and CDR2 (germline): ENHRY, SYGVKD. Trimming left V 2 bases short and J 2 bases short, with 12 bases between. The CDR3 spans 15 residues.

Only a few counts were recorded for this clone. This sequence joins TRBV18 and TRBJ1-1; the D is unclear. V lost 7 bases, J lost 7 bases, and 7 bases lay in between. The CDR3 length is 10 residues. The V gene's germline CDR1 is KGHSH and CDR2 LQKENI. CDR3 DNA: TGTGCCAGCTTAAGCGGTGAAGCTTTCTTT. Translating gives CASLSGEAFF.

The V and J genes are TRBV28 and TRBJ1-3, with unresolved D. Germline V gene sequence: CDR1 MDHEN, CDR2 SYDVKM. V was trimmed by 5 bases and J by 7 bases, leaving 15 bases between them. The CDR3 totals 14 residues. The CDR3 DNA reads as TGTGCCAGCAGTGTCCAGGAGGGCGGGAACACCATATATTTT. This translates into CASSVQEGGNTIYF.

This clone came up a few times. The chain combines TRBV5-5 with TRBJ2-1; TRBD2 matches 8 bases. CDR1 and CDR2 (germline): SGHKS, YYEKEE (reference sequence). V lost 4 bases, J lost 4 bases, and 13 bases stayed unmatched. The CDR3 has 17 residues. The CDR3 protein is CASSLGVGGGLYNEQFF. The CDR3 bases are TGTGCCAGCAGCCTGGGGGTGGGCGGGGGGCTTTACAATGAGCAGTTCTTC.

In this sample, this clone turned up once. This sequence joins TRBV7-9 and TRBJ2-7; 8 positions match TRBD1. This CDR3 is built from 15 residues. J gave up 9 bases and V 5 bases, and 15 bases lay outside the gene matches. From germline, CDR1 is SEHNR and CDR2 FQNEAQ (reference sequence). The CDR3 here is CASSPSGTGTVWQYF. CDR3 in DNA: TGTGCCAGCAGCCCATCCGGGACAGGTACAGTTTGGCAGTACTTC. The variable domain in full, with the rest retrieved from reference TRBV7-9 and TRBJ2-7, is DTGVSQNPRHKITKRGQNVTFRCDPISEHNRLYWYRQTLGQGPEFLTYFQNEAQLEKSRLLSDRFSAERPKGSFSTLEIQRTEQGDSAMYLCASSPSGTGTVWQYFGPGTRLTVT.

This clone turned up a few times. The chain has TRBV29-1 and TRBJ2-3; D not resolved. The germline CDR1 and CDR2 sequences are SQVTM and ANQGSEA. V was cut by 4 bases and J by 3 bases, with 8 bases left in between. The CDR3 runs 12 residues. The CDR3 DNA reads TGCAGCGTTGTTTCAGGAACAGATACGCAGTATTTT. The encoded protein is CSVVSGTDTQYF.